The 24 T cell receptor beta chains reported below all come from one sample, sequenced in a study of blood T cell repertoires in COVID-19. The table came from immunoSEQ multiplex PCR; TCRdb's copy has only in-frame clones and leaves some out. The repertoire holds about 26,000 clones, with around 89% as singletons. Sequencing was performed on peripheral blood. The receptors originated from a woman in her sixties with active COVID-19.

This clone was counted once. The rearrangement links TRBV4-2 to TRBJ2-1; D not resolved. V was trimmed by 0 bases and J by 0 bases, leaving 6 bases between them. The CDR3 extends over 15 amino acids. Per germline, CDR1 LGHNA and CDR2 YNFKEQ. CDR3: CASSQEAPSYNEQFF. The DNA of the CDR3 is TGTGCCAGCAGCCAAGAAGCGCCCTCCTACAATGAGCAGTTCTTC.

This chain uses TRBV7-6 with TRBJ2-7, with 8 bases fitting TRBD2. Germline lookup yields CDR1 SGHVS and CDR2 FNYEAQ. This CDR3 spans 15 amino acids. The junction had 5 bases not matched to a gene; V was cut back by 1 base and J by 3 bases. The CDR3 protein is CASSLVAGRIYEQYF. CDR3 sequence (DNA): TGTGCCAGCAGCTTAGTAGCGGGACGTATCTACGAGCAGTACTTC.

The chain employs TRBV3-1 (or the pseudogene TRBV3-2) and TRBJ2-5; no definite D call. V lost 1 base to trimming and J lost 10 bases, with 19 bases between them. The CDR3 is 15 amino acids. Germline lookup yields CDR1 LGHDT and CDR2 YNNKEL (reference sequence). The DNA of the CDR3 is TGTGCCAGCAGCCAAGGGCGGTCCGCGGCGTTTGACCAGTACTTC. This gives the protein CASSQGRSAAFDQYF.

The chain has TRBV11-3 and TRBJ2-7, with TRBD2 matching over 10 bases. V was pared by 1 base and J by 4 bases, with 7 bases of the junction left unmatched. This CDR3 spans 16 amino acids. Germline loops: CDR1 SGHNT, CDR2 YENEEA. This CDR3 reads CASSLVILAGFYEQYF. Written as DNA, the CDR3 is TGTGCCAGCAGCTTAGTCATACTAGCGGGATTTTACGAGCAGTACTTC.

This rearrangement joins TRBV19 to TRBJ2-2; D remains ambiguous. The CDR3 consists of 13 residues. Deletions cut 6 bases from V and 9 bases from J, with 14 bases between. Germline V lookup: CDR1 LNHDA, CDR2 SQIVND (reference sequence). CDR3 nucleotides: TGTGCCAGTAGAGACTCACCCGCGCGGGAGCTGTTTTTT. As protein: CASRDSPARELFF.

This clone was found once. This CDR3 is CSVPGGDGANVLTF. CDR3 DNA: TGCAGCGTTCCCGGGGGGGACGGGGCCAACGTCCTGACTTTC. This chain links TRBV29-1 with TRBJ2-6; 8 bases fit TRBD2. Germline V gives CDR1 SQVTM, CDR2 ANQGSEA. The CDR3 consists of 14 residues. Unmatched junction bases numbered 4, after V lost 5 bases and J lost 4 bases.

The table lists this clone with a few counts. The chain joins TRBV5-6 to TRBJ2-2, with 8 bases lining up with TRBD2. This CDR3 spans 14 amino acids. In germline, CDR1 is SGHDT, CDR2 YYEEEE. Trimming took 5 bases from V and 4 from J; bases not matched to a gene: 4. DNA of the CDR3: TGTGCCAGCAGTTACGGGAGGGCCACCGGGGAGCTGTTTTTT. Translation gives CASSYGRATGELFF.

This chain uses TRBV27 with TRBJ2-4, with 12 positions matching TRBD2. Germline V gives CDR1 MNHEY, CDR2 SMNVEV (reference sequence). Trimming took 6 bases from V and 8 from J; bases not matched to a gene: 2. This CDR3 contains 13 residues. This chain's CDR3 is CASRTSGSYIQYF. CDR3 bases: TGTGCCAGCAGGACTAGCGGGAGTTACATTCAGTACTTC.

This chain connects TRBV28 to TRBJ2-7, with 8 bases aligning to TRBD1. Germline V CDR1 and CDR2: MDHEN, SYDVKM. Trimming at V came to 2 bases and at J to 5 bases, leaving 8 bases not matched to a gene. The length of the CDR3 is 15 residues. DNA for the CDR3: TGTGCCAGCAGTTTAGTTGACAGGGGTGGGGACGAGCAGTACTTC. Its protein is CASSLVDRGGDEQYF.

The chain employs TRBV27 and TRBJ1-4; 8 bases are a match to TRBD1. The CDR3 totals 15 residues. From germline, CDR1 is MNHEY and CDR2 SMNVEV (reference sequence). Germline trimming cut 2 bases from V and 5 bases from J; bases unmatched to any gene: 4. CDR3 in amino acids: CASSLTGQANEKLFF. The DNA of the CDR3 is TGTGCCAGCAGTTTAACGGGACAGGCGAATGAAAAACTGTTTTTT.

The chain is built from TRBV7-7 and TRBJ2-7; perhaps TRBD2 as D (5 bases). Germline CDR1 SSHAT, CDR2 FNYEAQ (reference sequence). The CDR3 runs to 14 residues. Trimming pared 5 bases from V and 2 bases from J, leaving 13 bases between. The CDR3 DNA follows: TGTGCCAGCAGCCCTGGGAGTACCCCCTACGAGCAGTACTTC. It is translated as CASSPGSTPYEQYF. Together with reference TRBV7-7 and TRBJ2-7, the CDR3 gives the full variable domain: GAGVSQSPRYKVTKRGQDVTLRCDPISSHATLYWYQQALGQGPEFLTYFNYEAQPDKSGLPSDRFSAERPEGSISTLTIQRTEQRDSAMYRCASSPGSTPYEQYFGPGTRLTVT.

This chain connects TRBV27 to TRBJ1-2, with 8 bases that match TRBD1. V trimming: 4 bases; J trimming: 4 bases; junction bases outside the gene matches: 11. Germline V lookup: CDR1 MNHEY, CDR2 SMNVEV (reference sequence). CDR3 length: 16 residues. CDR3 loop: CASSSYPRTGSYGYTF. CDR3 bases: TGTGCCAGCAGTTCCTACCCTCGGACAGGGTCCTATGGCTACACCTTC.

CDR3 nucleotides: TGCGCCAGCAGCCAAGATACCGCCGGAGGGTCCCTCACAGATACGCAGTATTTT. Its protein product is CASSQDTAGGSLTDTQYF. The chain combines TRBV4-3 with TRBJ2-3; D is perhaps TRBD2 (6 bases). V shed 0 bases and J shed 2 bases, with 18 bases lying between them. The germline gives CDR1 LGHNA, CDR2 YSLEER. The CDR3 extends over 18 amino acids.

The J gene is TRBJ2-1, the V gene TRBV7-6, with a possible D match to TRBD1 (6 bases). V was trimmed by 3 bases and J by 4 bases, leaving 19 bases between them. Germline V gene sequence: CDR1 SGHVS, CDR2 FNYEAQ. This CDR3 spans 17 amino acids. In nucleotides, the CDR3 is TGTGCCAGCAGCTTTGTCCCCGGGTCCGGGACATACAATGAGCAGTTCTTC. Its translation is CASSFVPGSGTYNEQFF.

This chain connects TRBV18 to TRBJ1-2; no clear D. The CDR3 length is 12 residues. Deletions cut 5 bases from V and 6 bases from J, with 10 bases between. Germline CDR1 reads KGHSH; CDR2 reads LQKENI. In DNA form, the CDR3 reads TGTGCCAGCTCAACGGCGGTGGATGGCTACACCTTC. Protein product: CASSTAVDGYTF. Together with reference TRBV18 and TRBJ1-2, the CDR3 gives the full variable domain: NAGVMQNPRHLVRRRGQEARLRCSPMKGHSHVYWYRQLPEEGLKFMVYLQKENIIDESGMPKERFSAEFPKEGPSILRIQQVVRGDSAAYFCASSTAVDGYTFGSGTRLTVV.

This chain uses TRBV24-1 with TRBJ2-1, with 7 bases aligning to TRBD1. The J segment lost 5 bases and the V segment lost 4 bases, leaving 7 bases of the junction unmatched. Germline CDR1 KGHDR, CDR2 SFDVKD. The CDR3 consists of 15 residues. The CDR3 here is CATSDRQGPDNEQFF. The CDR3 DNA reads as TGTGCCACCAGTGACAGACAGGGCCCCGACAATGAGCAGTTCTTC.

CDR3 nucleotides: TGCGCCAGCAGTGACCTTCTTGAGCAGTTCTTC. Protein: CASSDLLEQFF. The genes are TRBV10-2 and TRBJ2-1; no clear D gene. CDR3 length: 11 amino acids. V shed 3 bases and J shed 9 bases, with 6 bases lying between them. The germline CDR1 and CDR2 sequences are WSHSY and SAAADI.

For the CDR3, the DNA is TGTGCCAGCAGCGGCCCCGGCGGGGGCCGAAGCACAGATACGCAGTATTTT. Its protein product is CASSGPGGGRSTDTQYF. V is TRBV7-3 and J is TRBJ2-3, with D tentatively TRBD2 (7 bases). CDR1 and CDR2 from the germline V gene are SGHTA and FQGTGA. The V gene lost 5 bases and the J gene lost 0 bases, with 18 bases spanning the gap. The CDR3 is 17 residues long.

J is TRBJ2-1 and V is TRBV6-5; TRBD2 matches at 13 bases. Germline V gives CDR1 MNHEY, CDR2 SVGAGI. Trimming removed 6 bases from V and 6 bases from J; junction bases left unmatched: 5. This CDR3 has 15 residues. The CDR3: CASSQWTSGSNEQFF. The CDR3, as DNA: TGTGCCAGCAGCCAATGGACTAGCGGGAGCAATGAGCAGTTCTTC.

The CDR3 protein is CASSRGGEQYF. CDR3 nucleotides: TGTGCCAGCAGCCGGGGAGGCGAGCAGTACTTC. This chain uses TRBV3-1 (or the pseudogene TRBV3-2) with TRBJ2-7, with a possible D match to TRBD2 (6 bases). The length of the CDR3 is 11 residues. In germline, CDR1 is LGHDT, CDR2 YNNKEL (reference sequence). V dropped 4 bases and J dropped 6 bases, with 7 bases sitting between them.

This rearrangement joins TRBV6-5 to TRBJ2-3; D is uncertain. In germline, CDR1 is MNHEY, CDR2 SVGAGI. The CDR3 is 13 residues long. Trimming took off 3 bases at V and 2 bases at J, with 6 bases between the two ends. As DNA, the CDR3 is TGTGCCAGCAGTTATAAATACACAGATACGCAGTATTTT. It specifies CASSYKYTDTQYF.

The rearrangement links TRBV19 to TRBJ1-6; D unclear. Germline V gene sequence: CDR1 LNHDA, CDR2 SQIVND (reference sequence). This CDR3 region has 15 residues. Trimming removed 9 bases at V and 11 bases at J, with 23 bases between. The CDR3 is CASAPRAILTTPLHF. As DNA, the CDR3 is TGTGCCAGCGCCCCTCGGGCGATTTTGACTACACCCCTCCACTTT.

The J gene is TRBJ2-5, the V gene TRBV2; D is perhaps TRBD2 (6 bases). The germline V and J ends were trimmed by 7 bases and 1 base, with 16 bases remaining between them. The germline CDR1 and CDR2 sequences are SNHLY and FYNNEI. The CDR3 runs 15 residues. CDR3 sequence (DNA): TGTGCCAGCATTCCCGGGAGTGGGTCCCAAGAGACCCAGTACTTC. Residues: CASIPGSGSQETQYF.

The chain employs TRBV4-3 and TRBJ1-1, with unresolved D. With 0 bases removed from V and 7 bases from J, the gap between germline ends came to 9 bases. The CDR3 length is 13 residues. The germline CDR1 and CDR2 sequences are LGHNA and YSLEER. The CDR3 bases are TGCGCCAGCAGCCAAGATTCCCGGGGTGAAGCTTTCTTT. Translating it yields CASSQDSRGEAFF.